These 27 T cell receptor beta chains share one sample of origin, sequenced in a study of cytomegalovirus exposure and HLA in healthy donors. The PCR used 60 Vbeta and 13 Jbeta primers. Repertoires were generated with immunoSEQ multiplex PCR, while TCRdb's copy carries only in-frame clones and drops some. The top ten hold over 1% of the sample, which has 150,000 to 200,000 clones, under 9.5% seen once. Sequencing input: PBMCs. These receptors all come from a woman aged 25 to 39 in good health and CMV-seropositive.

This clone was found a few times. The J gene is TRBJ2-7, the V gene TRBV29-1; D uncertain. The CDR3 length is 13 residues. Trimming shortened V by 7 bases and J by 3 bases, and 16 bases separated the two germline ends. CDR1 and CDR2 (germline): SQVTM, ANQGSEA. The CDR3 sequence: CSARGGSRYEQYF. The CDR3 bases are TGCAGCGCCCGAGGTGGGTCCCGCTACGAGCAGTACTTC.

V and J are TRBV4-1 and TRBJ2-1, with 7 nucleotides matching TRBD2. V lost 4 bases to trimming and J lost 6 bases; unmatched junction nucleotides: 12. This CDR3 contains 16 residues. Germline V gene data show CDR1 as MGHRA and CDR2 as YSYEKL. The CDR3 DNA reads TGCGCCAGCAGCCCATCAGGGCTAGCGGTTGTCAATGAGCAGTTCTTC. This codes for CASSPSGLAVVNEQFF.

The V and J genes are TRBV11-2 and TRBJ2-6; 8 bases agree with TRBD1. This CDR3 has 16 amino acids. V gave up 5 bases and J gave up 6 bases; unmatched junction bases: 9. The germline gives CDR1 SGHAT, CDR2 FQNNGV. The CDR3 sequence: CASSKYTGGAANVLTF. The DNA of the CDR3 is TGTGCCAGCAGCAAGTATACAGGGGGAGCGGCCAACGTCCTGACTTTC. Supplemented by reference TRBV11-2 and TRBJ2-6, the full variable domain reads EAGVAQSPRYKIIEKRQSVAFWCNPISGHATLYWYQQILGQGPKLLIQFQNNGVVDDSQLPKDRFSAERLKGVDSTLKIQPAKLEDSAVYLCASSKYTGGAANVLTFGAGSRLTVL.

The J gene is TRBJ2-1, the V gene TRBV19, with 10 bases fitting TRBD2. The V and J ends lost 4 bases and 0 bases, in that order; junction bases with no gene match: 0. CDR3 length: 15 amino acids. Germline CDR1 reads LNHDA; CDR2 reads SQIVND (reference sequence). CDR3: CASSTSGSSYNEQFF. The CDR3, as DNA: TGTGCCAGTAGTACTAGCGGGAGCTCCTACAATGAGCAGTTCTTC.

This clone appeared a few times. The rearrangement uses TRBV6-1 and TRBJ2-5; the D gene is possibly TRBD2 (7 bases). V gave up 6 bases and J gave up 1 base, with 15 bases separating them. In germline, CDR1 is MNHNS, CDR2 SASEGT. This CDR3 is built from 15 residues. CDR3 DNA: TGTGCCAGCAGCTCGGAGGGGGGGAGCCAAGAGACCCAGTACTTC. Translated, it gives CASSSEGGSQETQYF.

The chain links TRBV19 to TRBJ1-4; a weak D match, TRBD1 (6 bases). This CDR3 has 14 amino acids. Germline V gene lookup returns CDR1 LNHDA and CDR2 SQIVND (reference sequence). V was shortened by 5 bases and J by 1 base, with 8 bases between the two germline ends. The CDR3 protein is CASSEQGTNEKLFF. CDR3 DNA sequence: TGTGCCAGTAGTGAACAGGGAACTAATGAAAAACTGTTTTTT.

The rearrangement links TRBV7-8 to TRBJ2-2, with 16 bases lining up with TRBD2. Per the germline V gene, CDR1 is SGHVS and CDR2 is FQNEAQ. The CDR3 is 18 amino acids. V shed 0 bases, J shed 4 bases, and the junction held 2 bases outside the gene matches. CDR3 DNA sequence: TGTGCCAGCAGCTTAGCCGGGACTAGCGGGAGGGGCACCGGGGAGCTGTTTTTT. This codes for CASSLAGTSGRGTGELFF.

This clone was seen only a few times. The V call is TRBV5-4, the J call TRBJ2-3; D perhaps matches TRBD2 (6 bases). In germline, CDR1 is SGHNT, CDR2 YYREEE (reference sequence). The CDR3 totals 14 residues. Between the trimmed V and J ends, which lost 4 bases and 3 bases, there was a span of 12 bases. The CDR3 loop reads CASSSTGDTDTQYF. The CDR3 DNA is TGTGCCAGCAGCAGCACGGGAGATACAGATACGCAGTATTTT.

This clone was picked up a small number of times. The chain combines TRBV7-8 with TRBJ1-5; TRBD1 matches at 10 bases. The CDR3 is made up of 15 amino acids. Germline V gene sequence: CDR1 SGHVS, CDR2 FQNEAQ. V lost 8 bases, J lost 5 bases, and 9 bases stayed unmatched. The CDR3 protein is CASGSGTGVDQPQHF. CDR3 coding DNA: TGTGCCAGCGGGTCCGGGACAGGGGTAGATCAGCCCCAGCATTTT.

The chain has TRBV5-4 and TRBJ2-1, with D unresolved. Trimming stripped 0 bases from V and 2 bases from J, with 9 bases between. The CDR3 contains 15 residues. Germline V gene lookup returns CDR1 SGHNT and CDR2 YYREEE (reference sequence). In DNA form, the CDR3 reads TGTGCCAGCAGCTTGGGAGCTAACGCCTACAATGAGCAGTTCTTC. It translates to CASSLGANAYNEQFF.

V is TRBV10-2 and J is TRBJ2-7, with TRBD1 matching over 11 bases. This CDR3 has 16 residues. The V gene's germline CDR1 is WSHSY and CDR2 SAAADI. The trim removed 5 bases at V and 6 bases at J, leaving 12 bases unmatched. CDR3 protein: CASSSLGDRGSVEQYF. CDR3 DNA sequence: TGCGCCAGCAGTAGCCTTGGGGACAGGGGGTCGGTCGAGCAGTACTTC.

This chain joins TRBV5-1 and TRBJ1-2; D might be TRBD1 (6 bases). V lost 2 bases to trimming and J lost 4 bases, with 9 bases between them. This CDR3 contains 13 residues. Per germline, CDR1 SGHRS and CDR2 YFSETQ. The CDR3 region is CASSFPRGYGYTF. The CDR3 coding sequence is TGCGCCAGCAGCTTCCCCAGGGGCTATGGCTACACCTTC. Full variable domain (outside the CDR3, taken from reference TRBV5-1 and TRBJ1-2): KAGVTQTPRYLIKTRGQQVTLSCSPISGHRSVSWYQQTPGQGLQFLFEYFSETQRNKGNFPGRFSGRQFSNSRSEMNVSTLELGDSALYLCASSFPRGYGYTFGSGTRLTVV.

V gene TRBV29-1 combines with J gene TRBJ1-1; D may be TRBD1 (5 bases). Germline V gives CDR1 SQVTM, CDR2 ANQGSEA. Trimming took 4 bases from V and 4 from J, leaving 16 bases between them. This CDR3 spans 14 amino acids. CDR3 region: CSVGMAGRPTEAFF. Here the CDR3 DNA reads TGCAGCGTTGGGATGGCAGGGAGGCCCACTGAAGCTTTCTTT. The full variable domain, rest sourced from reference TRBV29-1 and TRBJ1-1, is SAVISQKPSRDICQRGTSLTIQCQVDSQVTMMFWYRQQPGQSLTLIATANQGSEATYESGFVIDKFPISRPNLTFSTLTVSNMSPEDSSIYLCSVGMAGRPTEAFFGQGTRLTVV.

The CDR3 DNA reads TGCGCCAGCAGTGAGTCTGCTAGCTTGACGCAGTATTTT. It codes for CASSESASLTQYF. The rearrangement joins TRBV10-2 to TRBJ2-3, with D perhaps TRBD2 (5 bases). The germline V gene encodes CDR1 WSHSY and CDR2 SAAADI. Trimming cost V 0 bases and J 9 bases, with 10 bases left between them. This CDR3 comprises 13 residues.

This clone was recorded a few times. V gene TRBV29-1 combines with J gene TRBJ2-1, with a possible D match to TRBD2 (6 bases). Germline assignment: CDR1 SQVTM and CDR2 ANQGSEA. CDR3 length: 10 residues. V gave up 7 bases and J gave up 10 bases, with 11 bases separating them. The CDR3 nucleotides read TGCAGCGCCGGAGGGAGCGAGCAGTTCTTC. Amino acid sequence: CSAGGSEQFF.

This clone was seen a handful of times. The V call is TRBV4-2, the J call TRBJ2-7; D may be TRBD2 (6 bases). Germline V gene data show CDR1 as LGHNA and CDR2 as YNFKEQ. Trimming shortened V by 1 base and J by 7 bases, and 17 bases separated the two germline ends. The CDR3 length is 15 residues. CDR3 DNA sequence: TGTGCCAGCAGCCAAGTCCTCGCGGGAAATAAGGAGCAGTACTTC. This encodes CASSQVLAGNKEQYF.

The CDR3 DNA is TGTGCCAGCTCACCTGGGACAGCAGAAGCTTTCTTT. It encodes CASSPGTAEAFF. The chain recombines TRBV18 with TRBJ1-1; TRBD1 matches 7 bases. CDR3 length: 12 amino acids. J gave up 8 bases and V 3 bases, and 3 bases lay outside the gene matches. Looked up from germline, CDR1 is KGHSH and CDR2 is LQKENI.

This clone occurred a few times. This chain uses TRBV2 with TRBJ2-3, with D perhaps TRBD2 (6 bases). The CDR3 is made up of 16 amino acids. The germline gives CDR1 SNHLY, CDR2 FYNNEI. Trimming cost V 5 bases and J 2 bases, with 17 bases left between them. This chain's CDR3 is CASSPGDRYYTDTQYF. CDR3 bases: TGTGCCAGCAGTCCGGGGGACCGATACTACACAGATACGCAGTATTTT.

The rearrangement uses TRBV2 and TRBJ2-7, with 8 bases matching TRBD1. The CDR3 is 14 residues long. The germline CDR1 and CDR2 sequences are SNHLY and FYNNEI. V gave up 7 bases and J gave up 3 bases; unmatched junction bases: 8. As DNA, the CDR3 is TGTGCCAGCACTATCGACAGGGGCAACTACGAGCAGTACTTC. It encodes CASTIDRGNYEQYF.

This clone was detected a few times. This chain links TRBV7-8 with TRBJ2-1; 8 bases are shared with TRBD2. This CDR3 region has 15 residues. V shed 2 bases and J 3 bases; nucleotides not matched to a gene: 3. CDR1 is SGHVS, CDR2 FQNEAQ, per germline. This CDR3 is CASSLKRENYNEQFF. CDR3 bases: TGTGCCAGCAGCTTAAAGCGGGAGAACTACAATGAGCAGTTCTTC.

This clone has just a few counts. The CDR3 nucleotides are TGTGCCAGCAGCACCGGAGGACTAGCGGGAGGGTCAGATACGCAGTATTTT. It codes for CASSTGGLAGGSDTQYF. The chain has TRBV25-1 and TRBJ2-3; 15 nucleotides align to TRBD2. V trimming: 6 bases; J trimming: 4 bases; junction bases outside the gene matches: 8. Germline assignment: CDR1 MGHDK and CDR2 SYGVNS. The CDR3 extends over 17 amino acids.

The V call is TRBV6-1, the J call TRBJ1-2; maybe TRBD1 (5 bases). CDR3 length: 13 amino acids. Per germline, CDR1 MNHNS and CDR2 SASEGT. The V end lost 6 bases, the J end lost 2 bases, and 10 bases lay between the germline ends. The CDR3, as DNA: TGTGCCAGCAGCCCTAGACAGAACTATGGCTACACCTTC. It is translated as CASSPRQNYGYTF.

This clone occurred a few times. The chain employs TRBV6-4 and TRBJ2-5; 7 nucleotides agree with TRBD2. The ends lost 0 bases at V and 7 bases at J; junction bases unmatched: 20. Germline CDR1 MRHNA, CDR2 SNTAGT. The CDR3 has 19 residues. As DNA, the CDR3 is TGTGCCAGCAGTGACTCGAGTTCGCCCACGACTAGCCTCGTTGGGACCCAGTACTTC. Translation gives CASSDSSSPTTSLVGTQYF.

V gene TRBV6-1 combines with J gene TRBJ1-5; D gene unclear. CDR3 length: 16 residues. Germline lookup yields CDR1 MNHNS and CDR2 SASEGT. V was cut by 2 bases and J by 0 bases, with 11 bases left in between. CDR3 DNA sequence: TGTGCCAGCAGTGAACTTAGTGCTTATAGCAATCAGCCCCAGCATTTT. It codes for CASSELSAYSNQPQHF.

This clone was observed a handful of times. The gene calls are TRBV7-6 and TRBJ2-7, with a tentative D call TRBD2 (6 bases). V lost 4 bases to trimming and J lost 0 bases, with 7 bases between them. The CDR3 totals 13 residues. CDR1 and CDR2 (germline): SGHVS, FNYEAQ. CDR3 DNA sequence: TGTGCCAGCAGCTATAGCGGCTCCTACGAGCAGTACTTC. Encoded protein: CASSYSGSYEQYF.

Points on this clone: This specimen includes other DNA sequences encoding the same CDR3. The chain combines TRBV4-1 with TRBJ2-2, with TRBD1 matching over 9 bases. Losses at the gene ends were 3 bases for V and 2 bases for J; bases not matched to a gene: 4. The CDR3 contains 16 residues. Germline V gene lookup returns CDR1 MGHRA and CDR2 YSYEKL. The CDR3 loop reads CASSQGTGTNTGELFF. The CDR3, as DNA: TGCGCCAGCAGCCAGGGGACAGGGACTAACACCGGGGAGCTGTTTTTT.

This clone was counted between two and nine times. The chain recombines TRBV27 with TRBJ2-2, with TRBD1 as a possible D gene (6 bases). The CDR3 contains 15 residues. The V end was cut by 6 bases, the J end by 5 bases, with 16 bases between. Germline CDR1 reads MNHEY; CDR2 reads SMNVEV (reference sequence). DNA for the CDR3: TGTGCCAGCAGATCTTTGGACAGCCTTACCGGGGAGCTGTTTTTT. This sequence encodes CASRSLDSLTGELFF.